Listed below are T cell receptor beta chains from one sample, sequenced in a study of cytomegalovirus exposure and HLA in healthy donors. Assay used: immunoSEQ multiplex PCR; TCRdb lists only in-frame clones, some missing. The table records 80,000 to 100,000 clones, over 75% of them present only once. The specimen sequenced was PBMCs. All receptors come from a man aged 18 to 29 in good health and CMV-seropositive. The CDR3 runs from the conserved cysteine through the conserved F or W. The order of the fields is V gene, J gene, CDR3 protein.

v_gene: TRBV25-1
j_gene: TRBJ2-1
CDR3aa: CASSVVLSYNEQFF

v_gene: TRBV13
j_gene: TRBJ2-7
CDR3aa: CASRGQVEQYF

v_gene: TRBV7-3
j_gene: TRBJ2-5
CDR3aa: CASSLTGGETQYF

v_gene: TRBV19
j_gene: TRBJ1-4
CDR3aa: CASEDSGNEKLFF

v_gene: TRBV5-4
j_gene: TRBJ2-2
CDR3aa: CASSPLAGETGELFF

v_gene: TRBV7-2
j_gene: TRBJ2-7
CDR3aa: CASSPTSGNGYEQYF

v_gene: TRBV4-1
j_gene: TRBJ1-5
CDR3aa: CASSRRYSNQPQHF

v_gene: TRBV2
j_gene: TRBJ1-3
CDR3aa: CASNDRGPVHSGNTIYF

v_gene: TRBV9
j_gene: TRBJ2-7
CDR3aa: CASSRGGSSYEQYF

v_gene: TRBV19
j_gene: TRBJ2-3
CDR3aa: CASRPSTRPSTDTQYF

v_gene: TRBV28
j_gene: TRBJ1-1
CDR3aa: CASSPMRTGGITEAFF

v_gene: TRBV6-5
j_gene: TRBJ1-1
CDR3aa: CASVGPQNAEAFF

v_gene: TRBV5-6
j_gene: TRBJ2-3
CDR3aa: CASSPNSGGETDTQYF

v_gene: TRBV5-1
j_gene: TRBJ2-5
CDR3aa: CASSEGLGLAGIRETQYF

v_gene: TRBV2
j_gene: TRBJ1-5
CDR3aa: CASSESDRYNQPQHF

v_gene: TRBV7-9
j_gene: TRBJ1-5
CDR3aa: CASSRDSFNQPQHF

v_gene: TRBV29-1
j_gene: TRBJ2-7
CDR3aa: CSVETADYEQYF

v_gene: TRBV4-2
j_gene: TRBJ2-5
CDR3aa: CASSQETSGANSQETQYF

v_gene: TRBV5-4
j_gene: TRBJ2-3
CDR3aa: CASSLDLVSPDTQYF

v_gene: TRBV28
j_gene: TRBJ1-2
CDR3aa: CASRQQGVDGYTF

v_gene: TRBV6-6
j_gene: TRBJ2-7
CDR3aa: CASSYGTSGTTYEQYF

v_gene: TRBV19
j_gene: TRBJ1-1
CDR3aa: CASSLNRGSTEAFF

v_gene: TRBV4-1
j_gene: TRBJ1-6
CDR3aa: CASSQAAATGLDSPLHF

v_gene: TRBV2
j_gene: TRBJ1-2
CDR3aa: CASSGGGSGGYTF

v_gene: TRBV27
j_gene: TRBJ1-1
CDR3aa: CASSFALRNTEAFF

v_gene: TRBV7-9
j_gene: TRBJ2-7
CDR3aa: CASSPGLADSYEQYF

v_gene: TRBV28
j_gene: TRBJ2-7
CDR3aa: CASSPRTGADEQYF

v_gene: TRBV2
j_gene: TRBJ1-2
CDR3aa: CASSEALQGRYGYTF

v_gene: TRBV4-3
j_gene: TRBJ2-6
CDR3aa: CASSPAGTGTTGANVLTF

v_gene: TRBV7-2
j_gene: TRBJ2-7
CDR3aa: CASTPSNGYEQYF

v_gene: TRBV28
j_gene: TRBJ1-1
CDR3aa: CASSGQVPNTEAFF

v_gene: TRBV5-4
j_gene: TRBJ2-2
CDR3aa: CASSRQGGSATGELFF

v_gene: TRBV12-5
j_gene: TRBJ2-7
CDR3aa: CASGSSPQVSHSYEQYF

v_gene: TRBV5-1
j_gene: TRBJ2-3
CDR3aa: CASSRGGSGADTQYF

v_gene: TRBV4-3
j_gene: TRBJ2-1
CDR3aa: CASSQDTQGSYNEQFF

v_gene: TRBV19
j_gene: TRBJ2-3
CDR3aa: CASSTNGRAGTDTQYF

v_gene: TRBV5-1
j_gene: TRBJ2-3
CDR3aa: CASSLDRVGTDTQYF

v_gene: TRBV5-4
j_gene: TRBJ1-4
CDR3aa: CASSRLVGGGEDEKLFF

v_gene: TRBV6-5
j_gene: TRBJ2-1
CDR3aa: CASSYSREAYEQFF

v_gene: TRBV6-5
j_gene: TRBJ2-7
CDR3aa: CASSHTPDSYEQYF

v_gene: TRBV9
j_gene: TRBJ1-2
CDR3aa: CASSVGQTNYGYTF

v_gene: TRBV11-1
j_gene: TRBJ2-5
CDR3aa: CASSFTGTSGSQYF

v_gene: TRBV7-2
j_gene: TRBJ2-5
CDR3aa: CASSYLPGTVQETQYF

v_gene: TRBV9
j_gene: TRBJ1-2
CDR3aa: CASSPSGTDPSNYGYTF

v_gene: TRBV4-1
j_gene: TRBJ2-7
CDR3aa: CASSQTSGAVEQYF

v_gene: TRBV7-9
j_gene: TRBJ2-5
CDR3aa: CASSLDLAGETQYF

v_gene: TRBV27
j_gene: TRBJ2-7
CDR3aa: CASSLSGTSGFRAEQYF

v_gene: TRBV6-1
j_gene: TRBJ1-1
CDR3aa: CASRPELSTEAFF

v_gene: TRBV19
j_gene: TRBJ2-7
CDR3aa: CATEDGSYEQYF

v_gene: TRBV28
j_gene: TRBJ1-4
CDR3aa: CASSEQGAGDEKLFF

v_gene: TRBV7-2
j_gene: TRBJ2-7
CDR3aa: CASREGGTNSYEQYF